A selection of T cell receptor beta chains follows, all from one sample in a study of preoperative IRX-2 immunotherapy in early breast cancer. Generated by immunoSEQ multiplex PCR, the TCRdb table keeps only in-frame clones and is missing some. This sample has 35,000 to 40,000 clones, with 75% to 85% found just once. The sample in question was lymph node tissue, obtained after IRX-2 immunotherapy. Receptors were obtained from a human donor with breast cancer. Each CDR3 is given with its conserved first and last residue. D genes are given only for firm matches. The listing skips clone size in some rows; elsewhere it reads once, few, many or a size class.

v_call	d_call	j_call	clone_size	cdr3_aa	cdr3_nt
TRBV11-3	.	TRBJ1-6	.	CASSLRGINSPLHF	TGTGCCAGCAGCTTGAGGGGGATTAATTCACCCCTCCACTTT
TRBV2	TRBD2	TRBJ2-1	.	CASSGALAGWNEQFF	TGTGCCAGCAGTGGGGCACTAGCGGGTTGGAATGAGCAGTTCTTC
TRBV18	TRBD1	TRBJ1-2	once	CASSPRPGQGARGYTF	TGTGCCAGCTCACCACGGCCGGGACAGGGGGCGCGCGGCTACACCTTC
TRBV5-1	.	TRBJ2-7	.	CASSPSWGATYEQYF	TGCGCCAGCAGCCCTTCTTGGGGGGCGACGTACGAGCAGTACTTC
TRBV5-1	.	TRBJ2-2	.	CASSSFQGSDTGELFF	TGCGCCAGCAGCTCTTTCCAGGGTTCCGACACCGGGGAGCTGTTTTTT
TRBV29-1	.	TRBJ1-5	.	CSAMRTVNQPQHF	TGCAGCGCCATGAGGACAGTCAATCAGCCCCAGCATTTT
TRBV11-3	.	TRBJ2-3	.	CASSLRLTRGIGDTQYF	TGTGCCAGCAGCCTTCGACTTACCAGGGGTATAGGGGATACGCAGTATTTT
TRBV7-1	.	TRBJ2-3	.	CASSLVGGYTDTQYF	TGTGCCAGCAGCTTAGTCGGGGGTTACACAGATACGCAGTATTTT
TRBV6-8	.	TRBJ1-2	.	CTSSLLGARGYTF	TGTACCAGCAGTTTACTTGGGGCTCGAGGCTACACCTTC
TRBV2	TRBD2	TRBJ2-7	.	CASRAGTSGGIEQYF	TGTGCCAGCAGGGCGGGGACTAGCGGGGGAATTGAGCAGTACTTC
TRBV7-7	.	TRBJ2-3	.	CASSLAIFGGTDTQYF	TGTGCCAGCAGCTTGGCTATTTTCGGCGGCACAGATACGCAGTATTTT
TRBV19	.	TRBJ1-1	.	CASSSRYTRTEAFF	TGTGCCAGTAGTAGCCGGTATACGCGGACTGAAGCTTTCTTT
TRBV11-3	.	TRBJ2-2	few	CASSLATGTDTGELFF	TGTGCCAGCAGCTTGGCTACGGGCACGGACACCGGGGAGCTGTTTTTT
TRBV6-8	TRBD2	TRBJ2-7	few	CASSYSTSGVEQYF	TGTGCCAGCAGTTACTCGACTAGCGGGGTCGAGCAGTACTTC
TRBV28	TRBD1	TRBJ1-2	.	CASSRQGYGYTF	TGTGCCAGCAGTCGACAGGGCTATGGCTACACCTTC
TRBV6-8	.	TRBJ1-1	.	CASTLQEGLGEAFF	TGTGCCAGCACCCTCCAAGAGGGGCTCGGTGAAGCTTTCTTT
TRBV11-3	.	TRBJ1-1	.	CASSLGLGLKDEAFF	TGTGCCAGCAGCTTGGGGCTGGGGTTGAAGGATGAAGCTTTCTTT
TRBV18	TRBD2	TRBJ2-1	.	CASSLGLGGPDEQFF	TGTGCCAGCTCACTCGGACTAGGAGGTCCCGATGAGCAGTTCTTC
TRBV11-3	.	TRBJ1-2	once	CASSLLTAAYGYTF	TGTGCCAGCAGCTTATTGACAGCTGCCTATGGCTACACCTTC
TRBV7-8	TRBD1	TRBJ2-2	.	CASSSGTAFGELFF	TGTGCCAGCAGCTCCGGGACAGCGTTCGGGGAGCTGTTTTTT
TRBV28	.	TRBJ2-7	.	CASTKRTPRGEQYF	TGTGCCAGCACTAAGAGGACTCCCCGCGGCGAGCAGTACTTC
TRBV7-1	TRBD1	TRBJ2-2	.	CASSLDGTGGYTGELFF	TGTGCCAGCAGCTTGGACGGGACAGGGGGCTACACCGGGGAGCTGTTTTTT
TRBV10-3	.	TRBJ2-7	once	CAISEMGVRGYEQYF	TGTGCCATCAGTGAGATGGGGGTGAGGGGCTACGAGCAGTACTTC
TRBV18	.	TRBJ2-2	.	CASSMTNTGELFF	TGTGCCAGCTCAATGACGAACACCGGGGAGCTGTTTTTT
TRBV30	.	TRBJ2-1	.	CAWIWGPTYNEQFF	TGTGCCTGGATTTGGGGCCCGACCTACAATGAGCAGTTCTTC
TRBV18	.	TRBJ1-2	.	CASSPFSQPYTDLYGYTF	TGTGCCAGCTCACCATTTTCACAACCCTACACCGACCTCTATGGCTACACCTTC
TRBV11-3	.	TRBJ1-2	.	CASTKQAGVDDGYTF	TGTGCCAGCACTAAACAGGCAGGGGTTGATGATGGCTACACCTTC
TRBV7-4	.	TRBJ2-3	.	CASSLGDLGRSTDTQYF	TGTGCCAGCAGCTTGGGGGATTTAGGCCGAAGCACAGATACGCAGTATTTT
TRBV11-3	.	TRBJ2-3	.	CASSFARQSGTDTQYF	TGTGCCAGCAGCTTTGCGCGACAGAGTGGGACAGATACGCAGTATTTT
TRBV28	.	TRBJ1-2	.	CASSLEGRTYGYTF	TGTGCCAGCAGTTTGGAGGGCAGGACCTATGGCTACACCTTC
TRBV18	.	TRBJ1-1	.	CASSPGQGLNTEAFF	TGTGCCAGCTCACCAGGGCAGGGGCTGAACACTGAAGCTTTCTTT